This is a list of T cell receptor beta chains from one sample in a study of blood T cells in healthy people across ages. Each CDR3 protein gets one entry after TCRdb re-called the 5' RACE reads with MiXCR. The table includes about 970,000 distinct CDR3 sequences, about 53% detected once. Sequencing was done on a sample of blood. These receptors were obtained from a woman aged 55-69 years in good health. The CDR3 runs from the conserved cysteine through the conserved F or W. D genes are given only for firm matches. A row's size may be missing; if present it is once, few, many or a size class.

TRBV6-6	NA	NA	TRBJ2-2	TGTGCCAGCAGACTCGGGACAACTTACACCGGGGGGCTGTTTTTT	CASRLGTTYTGGLFF
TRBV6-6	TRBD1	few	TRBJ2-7	TGTGCCAGCAGTTACTCACCGACAGGGACCTACGAGCAGTACTTC	CASSYSPTGTYEQYF
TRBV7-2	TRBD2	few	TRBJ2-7	TGTGCCAGCAGCTTAACTAGCGGAAACCCTTACGAGCAGTACTTC	CASSLTSGNPYEQYF
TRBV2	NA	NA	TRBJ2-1	TGTGCCAGCAGTGAAGGCGGGGCCGGGGGATATGAGCAGTTCTTC	CASSEGGAGGYEQFF
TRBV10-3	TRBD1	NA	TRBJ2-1	TGTGCCATCAGTGAAAGGGACAGGGGGATTTACAATGAGCAGTTCTTC	CAISERDRGIYNEQFF
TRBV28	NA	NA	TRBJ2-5	TGTGCCAGCAGTTCCGTGAGGATTCCTCACAATGAGCAGTACTTC	CASSSVRIPHNEQYF
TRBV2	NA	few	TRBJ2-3	TGTGCCAGCAGTGATCGGAGTGGTACAGATACGCAGTATTTT	CASSDRSGTDTQYF
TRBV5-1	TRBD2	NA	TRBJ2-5	TGCGCCAGCAGCTTGATGCTAGCGGGACACCAAGAGACCCAGTACTTC	CASSLMLAGHQETQYF
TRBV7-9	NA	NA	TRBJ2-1	TGTGCCAGCAGCTCTTCGGAGGGGCATCAGTTCTTC	CASSSSEGHQFF
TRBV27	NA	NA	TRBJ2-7	TGTGCCAGCCTGAGCCAGGGGGGAGAGCAGTATTTC	CASLSQGGEQYF
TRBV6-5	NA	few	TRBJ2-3	TGTGCCAGCAGAATCCCAGGGGAGGGTACGCAGTATTTT	CASRIPGEGTQYF
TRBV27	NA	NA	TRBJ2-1	TGTGCCAGCAGAAGGACCCTAGAGGTAGTGGCGTACTCCTACAATGAGCAGTTCTTC	CASRRTLEVVAYSYNEQFF
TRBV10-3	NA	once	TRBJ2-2	TGTGCCACCAGGTGGATGGGCACCGGGGAGCTGTTTTTT	CATRWMGTGELFF
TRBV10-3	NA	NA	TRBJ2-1	TGTGCCATCAGTCAGCCGGGAGCAGGGCTCAATGAGCAGTTCTTC	CAISQPGAGLNEQFF
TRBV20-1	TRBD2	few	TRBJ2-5	TGCAGTGCTGTAACGGGGCTAGCGGTGGGAGAGACCCAGTACTTC	CSAVTGLAVGETQYF
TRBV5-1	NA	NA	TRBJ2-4	TGCGCCAGCAGCTGGGATGGACAGATAGGAGACATTCAGTACTTC	CASSWDGQIGDIQYF
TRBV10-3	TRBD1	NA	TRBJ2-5	TGTGCCATCCTGGATACAGGGGGCGTTGAGCAGTACTTC	CAILDTGGVEQYF
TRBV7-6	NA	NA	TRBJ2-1	TGTGCCAGCAGTTTAGGACAGCCCCACAATGAGCAGTTCTTC	CASSLGQPHNEQFF
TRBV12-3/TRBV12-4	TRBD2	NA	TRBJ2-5	TGTGCCAGCAAACTAGCGGGAGAGTATAGCGGGAGGGCCCGGGAGACCCAGTACTTC	CASKLAGEYSGRARETQYF
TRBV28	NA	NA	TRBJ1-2	TGTGCCAGCACCAAAGAGTCAGGGTATGGCTACACCTTC	CASTKESGYGYTF
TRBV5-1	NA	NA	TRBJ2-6	TGCGCCAGCAGCGCCTCGGAGGGTTCTGGGGCCAACGTCCTGACTTTC	CASSASEGSGANVLTF
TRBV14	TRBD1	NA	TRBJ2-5	TGTGCCAGCAGCCGCGCGACGGGACAGGGAGAGACCCAGTACTTC	CASSRATGQGETQYF
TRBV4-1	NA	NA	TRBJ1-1	TGCGCCAGCAGCCAAGTTGCAGACATAATGAACACTGAAGCTTTCTTT	CASSQVADIMNTEAFF
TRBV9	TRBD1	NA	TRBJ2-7	TGTGCCAGCAGCAATTCCCCGGGACAGGTTTACGAGCAGTACTTC	CASSNSPGQVYEQYF
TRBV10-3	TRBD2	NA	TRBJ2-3	TGTGCCATCAGTGAGCGGGGGGGGAGCGGGACAGATACGCAGTATTTT	CAISERGGSGTDTQYF
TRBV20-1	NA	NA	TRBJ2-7	TGCAGTGCCCCTAACCCGGGACACCGATACGAGCAGTACTTC	CSAPNPGHRYEQYF
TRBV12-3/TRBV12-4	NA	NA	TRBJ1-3	TGTGCCAGCAGTCTACAAAGGGTGGGTGCTGGAAACACCATATATTTT	CASSLQRVGAGNTIYF
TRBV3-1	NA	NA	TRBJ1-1	TGTGCCAGCAGCCAAGATGCGACGGGCGCAGGGGTGGCAGCTTTCTTT	CASSQDATGAGVAAFF
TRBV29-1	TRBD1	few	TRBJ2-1	TGCAGCGTTTCAGGGGGCGCGTCCTACAATGAGCAGTTCTTC	CSVSGGASYNEQFF
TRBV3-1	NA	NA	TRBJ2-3	TGTGCCAGCAGCCAGATGGTGGCGGTGAGCACAGATACGCAGTATTTT	CASSQMVAVSTDTQYF
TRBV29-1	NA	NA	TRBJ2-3	TGCAGCGTTGCGATAAATACGCAGTATTTT	CSVAINTQYF
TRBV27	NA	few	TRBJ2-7	TGTGCCAGCAGTCCTCTGTCGGGGTCTAGACGCGAGCAGTACTTC	CASSPLSGSRREQYF
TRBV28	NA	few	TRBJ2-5	TGTGCCACCCGTCAGGGGAAGATTGAGACCCAGTACTTC	CATRQGKIETQYF
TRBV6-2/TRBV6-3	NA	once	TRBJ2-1	TGTGCCAGCAGGACCCTGGGCGATGAGCAGTTCTTC	CASRTLGDEQFF
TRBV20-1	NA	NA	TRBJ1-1	TGCGGAACTACGAACACTGAAGCTTTCTTT	CGTTNTEAFF
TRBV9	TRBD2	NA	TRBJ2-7	TGTGCCAGCAGCCCCCTCCTAGCGGGAGGCCAATACGAGCAGTACTTC	CASSPLLAGGQYEQYF
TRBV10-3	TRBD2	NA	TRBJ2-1	TGTGCCATCAGTGACCCAAGCGGGACCTCCTACACTGAGCAGTTCTTC	CAISDPSGTSYTEQFF
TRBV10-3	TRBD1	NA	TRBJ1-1	TGTGCCACCAAGACAGGGGTAGGAAAGAACACTGAAGCTTTCTTT	CATKTGVGKNTEAFF
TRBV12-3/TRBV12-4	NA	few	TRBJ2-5	TGTGCCAGCAGCCGAGGGTATCTAAAGCAAGAGACCCAGTACTTC	CASSRGYLKQETQYF
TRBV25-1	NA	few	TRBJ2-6	TGTGCCAGCAGTGAATATGATGGCTCTGGGGCCAACGTCCTGACTTTC	CASSEYDGSGANVLTF
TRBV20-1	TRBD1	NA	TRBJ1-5	TGCAGTGCTAATCCCTCGGCAGGGGGGGGTATGCGCAATCAGCCCCAGCATTTT	CSANPSAGGGMRNQPQHF